The 5 T cell receptor beta chains below all came from one sample that was sequenced in a study of long-term antiretroviral therapy in people with HIV. Survey-level resolution applied to immunoSEQ assay v3.0. Profiled with immunoSEQ multiplex PCR; TCRdb holds only in-frame clones, not every one. The repertoire holds approximately 26,000 clones, with 85% as singletons. The sample consisted of unsorted PBMCs, taken 2.3 years after starting antiretroviral therapy. These receptor sequences come from a man aged 40-50 years with HIV.

The chain uses TRBV6-1 and TRBJ1-2; TRBD1 is a possible D gene (6 bases). CDR1 and CDR2 (germline): MNHNS, SASEGT. The V end lost 3 bases, the J end lost 6 bases, and 14 bases lay between the germline ends. This CDR3 comprises 14 residues. CDR3 nucleotides: TGTGCCAGCAGTGAGAGGGGGTTTGGGAATGGCTACACCTTC. It translates to CASSERGFGNGYTF.

V gene TRBV9 combines with J gene TRBJ1-2; unclear D gene. CDR3 length equals 12 residues. Germline values: CDR1 SGDLS, CDR2 YYNGEE. V was shortened by 3 bases and J by 7 bases, with 10 bases between the two germline ends. In DNA form, the CDR3 reads TGTGCCAGCAGCGACGGAGGCGGTGGCTACACCTTC. Encoded protein: CASSDGGGGYTF.

The chain recombines TRBV5-6 with TRBJ2-3; D tentatively fits TRBD1 or TRBD2 (5 bases each). This CDR3 region has 15 residues. V was shortened by 0 bases and J by 0 bases, with 8 bases between the two germline ends. Germline V gives CDR1 SGHDT, CDR2 YYEEEE. Here the CDR3 DNA reads TGTGCCAGCAGCTTGGTATGGGACAGCACAGATACGCAGTATTTT. Protein sequence: CASSLVWDSTDTQYF.

The rearrangement links TRBV29-1 to TRBJ2-3; D ambiguous. The V end lost 3 bases, the J end lost 0 bases, and 4 bases lay between the germline ends. The germline V gene has CDR1 SQVTM and CDR2 ANQGSEA. CDR3 length equals 12 residues. CDR3 bases: TGCAGCGTTGAGCGCAGCACAGATACGCAGTATTTT. Translated: CSVERSTDTQYF.

V usage is TRBV13 and J usage is TRBJ2-5; D unclear. The CDR3 spans 14 residues. V dropped 5 bases and J dropped 2 bases, with 12 bases sitting between them. Looked up from germline, CDR1 is PRHDT and CDR2 is FYEKMQ (reference sequence). The CDR3 loop reads CASSQETFQETQYF. The CDR3 DNA sequence: TGTGCCAGCAGCCAAGAAACTTTTCAAGAGACCCAGTACTTC.